This T cell receptor beta chain appears in the sequencing data of a study of OX40 agonist ivuxolimab in advanced cancers. Study-level background: Having had anti-PD-1, anti-PD-L1 or anti-CTLA-4 therapy before was allowed, and about 40% had some. In three patients, partial responses were observed, one with hepatocellular carcinoma and two with cutaneous melanoma. Study-wide points: Averaging showed that CD8+ T cells had more expanded clones than CD4+ did.

Between the trimmed V and J ends, which lost 5 bases and 4 bases, there was a span of 15 bases. CDR1 is WNHNN and CDR2 is SYGVQD in the germline V gene (reference sequence). CDR3 size: 14 residues. Comment on this clone: The antigen is undetermined.

Some clones are missing from TCRdb's copy, which holds only in-frame ones; the method was immunoSEQ multiplex PCR. The sample shows fewer than 30,000 clones, more than 85% of them seen only once. The sample consisted of CD4+ or CD8+ T cells sorted from blood, taken in a trial of the OX40 agonist ivuxolimab. V usage is TRBV10-1 and J usage is TRBJ2-7; D perhaps matches TRBD2 (6 bases). This sequence was found in an adult with an advanced solid tumor such as melanoma, head and neck, liver or kidney cancer. The CDR3 DNA is TGCGCCAGCAGTCGGGACTCGGGCCATTACGAGCAGTACTTC. It yields the protein CASSRDSGHYEQYF.